This TCR beta chain was observed in a study of T cells in pancreatic ductal adenocarcinoma. Some clones are missing from TCRdb's copy, which holds only in-frame ones; the method was immunoSEQ multiplex PCR. Of 85,000 to 120,000 clones listed, around 96% are singletons. No neoadjuvant therapy was given to the selected pancreatic ductal adenocarcinoma patients before their surgery. Looked up from germline, CDR1 is SGHAT and CDR2 is FQNNGV. The junction had 7 bases not matched to a gene; V was cut back by 5 bases and J by 0 bases. The CDR3 totals 16 residues. The source is a human donor with pancreatic ductal adenocarcinoma. The sequenced material came from PBMCs. The rearrangement links TRBV11-2 to TRBJ1-3, with TRBD1 identical over 7 bases. The CDR3 DNA follows: TGTGCCAGCAGCAACCGGGACAGTGACTCTGGAAACACCATATATTTT. It codes for CASSNRDSDSGNTIYF.